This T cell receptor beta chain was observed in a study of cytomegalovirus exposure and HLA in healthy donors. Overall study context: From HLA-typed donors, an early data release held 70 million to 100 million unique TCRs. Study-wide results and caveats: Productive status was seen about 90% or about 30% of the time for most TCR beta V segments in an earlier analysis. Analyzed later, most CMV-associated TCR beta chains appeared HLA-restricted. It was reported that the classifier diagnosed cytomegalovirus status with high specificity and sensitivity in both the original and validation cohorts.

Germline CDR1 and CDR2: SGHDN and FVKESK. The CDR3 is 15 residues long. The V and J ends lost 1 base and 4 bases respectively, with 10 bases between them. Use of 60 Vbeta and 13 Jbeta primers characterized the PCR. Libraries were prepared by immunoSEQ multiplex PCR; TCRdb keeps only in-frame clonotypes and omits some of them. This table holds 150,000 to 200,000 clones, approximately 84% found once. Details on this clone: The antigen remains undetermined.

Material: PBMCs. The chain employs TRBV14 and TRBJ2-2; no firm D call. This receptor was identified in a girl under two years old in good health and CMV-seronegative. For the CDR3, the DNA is TGTGCCAGCAGCCAAGTAAGACACCCCACCGGGGAGCTGTTTTTT. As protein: CASSQVRHPTGELFF.